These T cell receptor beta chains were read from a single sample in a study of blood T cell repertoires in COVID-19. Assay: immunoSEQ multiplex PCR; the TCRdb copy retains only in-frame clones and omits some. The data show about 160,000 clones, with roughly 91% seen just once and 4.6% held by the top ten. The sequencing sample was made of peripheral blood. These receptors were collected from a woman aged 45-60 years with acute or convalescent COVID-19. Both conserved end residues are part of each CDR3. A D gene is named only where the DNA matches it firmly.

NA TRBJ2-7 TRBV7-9 TGTGCCATAATGCCGAACACCTACGAGCAGTACTTC CAIMPNTYEQYF
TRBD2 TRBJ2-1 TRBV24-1 TGTGCCACCAGTGACACGACTAGCAGTGAGCAGTTCTTC CATSDTTSSEQFF
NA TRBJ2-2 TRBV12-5 TGTGCTAGTGGTTTGGTACTCATCGGAGGGGATCGGGGACGCGGGGAGCTGTTTTTT CASGLVLIGGDRGRGELFF
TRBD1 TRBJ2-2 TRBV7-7 TGTGCCAGCAGCTCCGGACAGGGAAGCGGGGAGCTGTTTTTT CASSSGQGSGELFF
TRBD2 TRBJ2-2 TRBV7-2 TGTGCCAGCAGCTTAGTCCCTCCAGCGGGGGGGACCAACACCGGGGAGCTGTTTTTT CASSLVPPAGGTNTGELFF
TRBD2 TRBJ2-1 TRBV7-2 TGTGCCAGCAGCTTCGGACTAGCCCTTATGAATGAGCAGTTCTTC CASSFGLALMNEQFF
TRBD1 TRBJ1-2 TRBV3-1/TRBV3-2 TGTGCCAGCAGCCCGACAGGGGCCTTTACTGGCTACACCTTC CASSPTGAFTGYTF
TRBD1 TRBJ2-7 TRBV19 TGTGCCAGTAGCCGGCAGGGGACAGGGGTTTACGAGCAGTACTTC CASSRQGTGVYEQYF
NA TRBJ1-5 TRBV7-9 TGTGCCAGCAGCCCACAGGGCTATAGCAATCAGCCCCAGCATTTT CASSPQGYSNQPQHF
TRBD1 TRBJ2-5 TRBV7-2 TGTGCCAGCAGCTTAGGGACAGGCGAGACCCAGTACTTC CASSLGTGETQYF
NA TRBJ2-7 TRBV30 TGTGCCTGGAGTGTAGGAGACGGCTACGAGCAGTACTTC CAWSVGDGYEQYF
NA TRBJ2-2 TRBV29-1 TGCAGCGTTGATATCAGGGGCACCGGGGAGCTGTTTTTT CSVDIRGTGELFF
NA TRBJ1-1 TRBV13 TGTGCCAGCAGCTCGGGGGGGCTTAGCGACACTGAAGCTTTCTTT CASSSGGLSDTEAFF